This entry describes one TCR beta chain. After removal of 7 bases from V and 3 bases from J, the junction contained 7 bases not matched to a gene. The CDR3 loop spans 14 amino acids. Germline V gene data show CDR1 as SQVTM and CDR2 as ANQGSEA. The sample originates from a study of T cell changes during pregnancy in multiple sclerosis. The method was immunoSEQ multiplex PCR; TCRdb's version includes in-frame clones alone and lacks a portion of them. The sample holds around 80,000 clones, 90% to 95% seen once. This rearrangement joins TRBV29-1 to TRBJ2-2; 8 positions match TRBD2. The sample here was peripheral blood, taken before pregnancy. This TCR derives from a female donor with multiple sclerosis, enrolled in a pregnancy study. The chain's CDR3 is CSATLAGYTGELFF. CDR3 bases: TGCAGCGCCACGCTAGCGGGTTACACCGGGGAGCTGTTTTTT.